These 27 T cell receptor beta chains were all obtained from the same sample, sequenced in a study of cytomegalovirus exposure and HLA in healthy donors. This PCR relied on a set of 60 Vbeta primers and 13 Jbeta primers. Assay: immunoSEQ multiplex PCR; the TCRdb copy retains only in-frame clones and omits some. The sample contains some 180,000 clones, 70% to 85% of which appear only once. Specimen: PBMCs. These receptor sequences come from a young man in good health and CMV-seronegative.

The CDR3 coding sequence is TGTGCCAGTAGTAAAACAGGGGTAAGGACTGAAGCTTTCTTT. Translating gives CASSKTGVRTEAFF. The chain links TRBV19 to TRBJ1-1; 7 positions match TRBD1. CDR3 length: 14 amino acids. V lost 4 bases to trimming and J lost 5 bases; unmatched junction nucleotides: 7. The germline CDR1 and CDR2 sequences are LNHDA and SQIVND (reference sequence).

The chain couples TRBV12-5 to TRBJ1-5; weak D call: TRBD1 (5 bases). Trimming shortened V by 7 bases and J by 5 bases, and 18 bases separated the two germline ends. CDR3 length: 15 residues. Germline loops: CDR1 LGHNT, CDR2 FRNRAP. CDR3 protein: CASVQEQGWDQPQHF. The CDR3 DNA reads TGTGCTAGTGTCCAGGAGCAGGGCTGGGATCAGCCCCAGCATTTT. Using reference TRBV12-5 and TRBJ1-5 for the parts outside the CDR3, the full variable domain is DARVTQTPRHKVTEMGQEVTMRCQPILGHNTVFWYRQTMMQGLELLAYFRNRAPLDDSGMPKDRFSAEMPDATLATLKIQPSEPRDSAVYFCASVQEQGWDQPQHFGDGTRLSIL.

This clone turned up a few times. The rearrangement uses TRBV6-1 and TRBJ2-7, with 8 positions matching TRBD1. The CDR3 spans 14 residues. V lost 7 bases and J lost 1; bases outside the gene matches: 6. The germline gives CDR1 MNHNS, CDR2 SASEGT. Written as DNA, the CDR3 is TGTGCCAGCAAAACGGGACAGGTTTCCTACGAGCAGTACTTC. This codes for CASKTGQVSYEQYF.

The chain joins TRBV13 to TRBJ2-1; unclear D gene. Germline V lookup: CDR1 PRHDT, CDR2 FYEKMQ (reference sequence). Trimming left V 2 bases short and J 6 bases short, with 11 bases between. The CDR3 is 14 residues long. This CDR3 reads CASSLIPSGNEQFF. CDR3 coding DNA: TGTGCCAGCAGCTTAATACCATCCGGCAATGAGCAGTTCTTC.

The gene calls are TRBV6-1 and TRBJ2-2, with 10 bases lining up with TRBD1. J was trimmed by 6 bases and V by 5 bases; bases with no gene match: 6. CDR1 and CDR2 (germline): MNHNS, SASEGT. CDR3 length equals 15 residues. Written as DNA, the CDR3 is TGTGCCAGCAGTTCCCGGGACAGGGGTCCCGGGGAGCTGTTTTTT. It encodes CASSSRDRGPGELFF.

This clone was seen only once. The chain is built from TRBV9 and TRBJ2-2; D possibly corresponds to TRBD2 (7 bases). Trimming cost V 4 bases and J 0 bases, with 10 bases left between them. CDR1 is SGDLS and CDR2 is YYNGEE in the germline V gene. The CDR3 contains 15 residues. This CDR3 is CASSPGGTNTGELFF. The CDR3 region has the DNA TGTGCCAGCAGCCCGGGGGGCACGAACACCGGGGAGCTGTTTTTT.

The sample holds one count of this clone. The chain has TRBV5-4 and TRBJ2-3; 8 bases line up with TRBD2. Germline CDR1 SGHNT, CDR2 YYREEE (reference sequence). Trimming removed 0 bases from V and 3 bases from J; junction bases left unmatched: 6. This CDR3 spans 16 amino acids. CDR3 protein: CASSLAAGGRTDTQYF. The CDR3, as DNA: TGTGCCAGCAGCTTGGCCGCGGGGGGCAGGACAGATACGCAGTATTTT.

This clone was recorded a few times. The gene calls are TRBV4-2 and TRBJ1-1, with D possibly being TRBD1 (5 bases). The CDR3 consists of 15 residues. Between the trimmed V and J ends, which lost 4 bases and 1 base, there was a span of 13 bases. Germline V gene lookup returns CDR1 LGHNA and CDR2 YNFKEQ. The CDR3 DNA reads as TGTGCCAGCAGCCGCTCCAGGGCGACGAACACTGAAGCTTTCTTT. It is translated as CASSRSRATNTEAFF.

The rearrangement links TRBV15 to TRBJ2-2; TRBD2 matches at 10 bases. Germline lookup yields CDR1 LNHNV and CDR2 YYDKDF (reference sequence). The CDR3 length is 17 residues. J was trimmed by 4 bases and V by 2 bases; bases with no gene match: 7. CDR3 DNA: TGTGCCACCAGCAGAAGCCCTTTAGCGGGAGGCACCGGGGAGCTGTTTTTT. Translation: CATSRSPLAGGTGELFF.

The chain recombines TRBV19 with TRBJ1-1; weak D call: TRBD1 (5 bases). CDR3 length: 16 amino acids. V was clipped by 1 base and J by 0 bases, with 12 bases between them. Germline CDR1 is LNHDA and CDR2 is SQIVND (reference sequence). The CDR3 region has the DNA TGTGCCAGTAGTATAGTGGGCAGGACAATGAACACTGAAGCTTTCTTT. Its translation is CASSIVGRTMNTEAFF. Full variable domain (rest looked up from reference TRBV19 and TRBJ1-1): DGGITQSPKYLFRKEGQNVTLSCEQNLNHDAMYWYRQDPGQGLRLIYYSQIVNDFQKGDIAEGYSVSREKKESFPLTVTSAQKNPTAFYLCASSIVGRTMNTEAFFGQGTRLTVV.

This sequence joins TRBV15 and TRBJ2-6; D is uncertain. Germline V CDR1 and CDR2: LNHNV, YYDKDF (reference sequence). The V end was cut by 3 bases, the J end by 0 bases, with 9 bases between. This CDR3 has 16 residues. CDR3 loop: CATSRGRYSGANVLTF. The CDR3 region has the DNA TGTGCCACCAGCAGGGGCAGGTACTCTGGGGCCAACGTCCTGACTTTC.

This chain uses TRBV7-2 with TRBJ2-1; the match to TRBD2 covers 8 bases. The trim removed 10 bases at V and 3 bases at J, leaving 11 bases unmatched. CDR3 length equals 15 residues. Germline-derived CDR1 and CDR2 are SGHTA and FQGNSA. DNA of the CDR3: TGTGCCACCTCCCCCTCGGGGGGGCTCTACAATGAGCAGTTCTTC. This translates into CATSPSGGLYNEQFF.

This clone was detected only once. The chain joins TRBV4-2 to TRBJ2-3; 8 nucleotides agree with TRBD1. The CDR3 runs 21 residues. The J segment lost 2 bases and the V segment lost 0 bases, leaving 19 bases of the junction unmatched. Germline V lookup: CDR1 LGHNA, CDR2 YNFKEQ. The DNA of the CDR3 is TGTGCCAGCAGCCAAGAAAGTAACAGGGGGTACGCGCGGGACCTCACAGATACGCAGTATTTT. Protein sequence: CASSQESNRGYARDLTDTQYF.

In this sample, this clone turned up a few times. The genes are TRBV6-1 and TRBJ2-7; 9 nucleotides agree with TRBD1. The V gene end was trimmed by 7 bases and the J gene end by 5 bases; junction bases not matched to a gene: 12. CDR1 and CDR2 from the germline V gene are MNHNS and SASEGT. The CDR3 loop spans 15 amino acids. The CDR3 loop reads CASKQQGTGSHEQYF. CDR3 nucleotides: TGTGCCAGCAAACAACAGGGGACAGGGTCCCACGAGCAGTACTTC.

V usage is TRBV5-1 and J usage is TRBJ2-7, with D hard to call. CDR3 length: 12 amino acids. V shed 9 bases and J shed 6 bases, with 16 bases lying between them. The germline CDR1 and CDR2 sequences are SGHRS and YFSETQ. The CDR3 DNA reads as TGCGCCACCCGCTCCCCGGTTGGCGAGCAGTACTTC. Its protein product is CATRSPVGEQYF.

The rearrangement links TRBV5-4 to TRBJ2-3, with 8 bases that match TRBD2. Germline-derived CDR1 and CDR2 are SGHNT and YYREEE (reference sequence). The CDR3 contains 16 residues. With 0 bases clipped from V and 0 bases from J, the junction kept 3 bases outside the gene matches. The CDR3 region is CASSLGRGGSTDTQYF. CDR3 DNA: TGTGCCAGCAGCTTGGGACGGGGGGGTAGCACAGATACGCAGTATTTT.

This chain joins TRBV25-1 and TRBJ1-2; TRBD1 matches 9 bases. The length of the CDR3 is 14 residues. V was clipped by 2 bases and J by 4 bases; unmatched bases: 2. The germline CDR1 and CDR2 sequences are MGHDK and SYGVNS. The CDR3, as DNA: TGTGCCAGCAGTGAAACAGGGGGCCTCTATGGCTACACCTTC. Translating gives CASSETGGLYGYTF.

This clone was counted only a few times. The chain uses TRBV19 and TRBJ2-7, with a weak D call TRBD1 (6 bases). Germline assignment: CDR1 LNHDA and CDR2 SQIVND (reference sequence). CDR3 length: 13 residues. Trimming removed 8 bases at V and 4 bases at J, with 15 bases between. CDR3 coding DNA: TGTGCCAGTTCTTCAGGGGCTGAGTACGAGCAGTACTTC. Translating it yields CASSSGAEYEQYF.

The rearrangement uses TRBV6-5 and TRBJ1-2; a weak D match, TRBD1 (6 bases). The CDR3 runs 14 residues. CDR1 and CDR2 from the germline V gene are MNHEY and SVGAGI. The ends were cut back, 3 bases at V and 6 bases at J, with 14 bases in the middle. CDR3 protein: CASSYSRAGDGYTF. As DNA, the CDR3 is TGTGCCAGCAGTTATTCACGCGCAGGGGATGGCTACACCTTC.

Only a few counts were recorded for this clone. This rearrangement joins TRBV2 to TRBJ2-6; TRBD2 agrees at 9 bases. CDR1 and CDR2 from the germline V gene are SNHLY and FYNNEI. V was pared by 6 bases and J by 0 bases, with 6 bases of the junction left unmatched. This CDR3 contains 17 residues. In DNA, the CDR3 is TGTGCCAGCAGACGACTAGCGGAGTCCTCTGGGGCCAACGTCCTGACTTTC. Translated: CASRRLAESSGANVLTF. The variable domain in full, with the rest retrieved from reference TRBV2 and TRBJ2-6, is EPEVTQTPSHQVTQMGQEVILRCVPISNHLYFYWYRQILGQKVEFLVSFYNNEISEKSEIFDDQFSVERPDGSNFTLKIRSTKLEDSAMYFCASRRLAESSGANVLTFGAGSRLTVL.

This sequence joins TRBV7-2 and TRBJ2-5; 10 positions match TRBD2. The CDR3 consists of 14 residues. J was trimmed by 4 bases and V by 4 bases; bases with no gene match: 3. Germline CDR1 is SGHTA and CDR2 is FQGNSA. CDR3 DNA sequence: TGTGCCAGCAGCTGGACTAGCGGCGGAGAGACCCAGTACTTC. It yields the protein CASSWTSGGETQYF.

The V gene is TRBV7-8, the J gene TRBJ1-5; 7 positions agree with TRBD1. Germline CDR1 SGHVS, CDR2 FQNEAQ. This CDR3 is built from 16 residues. V was clipped by 2 bases and J by 7 bases; unmatched bases: 11. CDR3 protein: CASSLPRGQAGQPQHF. Written as DNA, the CDR3 is TGTGCCAGCAGCTTACCACGTGGACAGGCGGGACAGCCCCAGCATTTT.

The chain employs TRBV12-5 and TRBJ2-6; no clear D gene. Trimming took 0 bases from V and 0 from J, leaving 9 bases between them. Per germline, CDR1 LGHNT and CDR2 FRNRAP. The CDR3 spans 17 residues. This CDR3 reads CASGLVLSLSGANVLTF. The CDR3 bases are TGTGCTAGTGGTTTGGTACTAAGTCTCTCTGGGGCCAACGTCCTGACTTTC.

This clone occurred a few times. As DNA, the CDR3 is TGTGCCAGCAGTGCCTCTCCGACCGGGACTAGCAATGAGCAGTTCTTC. The encoded protein is CASSASPTGTSNEQFF. The gene calls are TRBV25-1 and TRBJ2-1; 8 nucleotides align to TRBD2. Germline CDR1 is MGHDK and CDR2 is SYGVNS. The CDR3 has 16 amino acids. With V trimmed by 4 bases and J by 6 bases, 11 bases remained unmatched.

This clone came up a few times. This chain links TRBV2 with TRBJ2-2, with TRBD2 matching over 8 bases. V shed 3 bases, J shed 3 bases, and the junction held 3 bases outside the gene matches. The CDR3 has 15 amino acids. Germline CDR1 and CDR2: SNHLY and FYNNEI. DNA of the CDR3: TGTGCCAGCAGTGAGAGCGGGAGCTACACCGGGGAGCTGTTTTTT. Its protein product is CASSESGSYTGELFF.

The chain uses TRBV5-1 and TRBJ2-3; TRBD2 is a possible D gene (6 bases). Germline lookup yields CDR1 SGHRS and CDR2 YFSETQ. The CDR3 sequence is 15 residues long. Trimming took off 0 bases at V and 2 bases at J, with 10 bases between the two ends. The CDR3 loop is CASSLEGLNTDTQYF. The CDR3 nucleotides are TGCGCCAGCAGCTTGGAAGGACTAAACACAGATACGCAGTATTTT.

This chain uses TRBV6-6 with TRBJ1-6; 8 nucleotides match TRBD1. The CDR3 sequence is 15 residues long. J was trimmed by 6 bases and V by 6 bases; bases with no gene match: 7. Per the germline V gene, CDR1 is MNHNY and CDR2 is SVGAGI (reference sequence). CDR3 region: CASSAADRGNSPLHF. The CDR3 coding sequence is TGTGCCAGCAGCGCCGCCGACAGGGGTAATTCACCCCTCCACTTT.